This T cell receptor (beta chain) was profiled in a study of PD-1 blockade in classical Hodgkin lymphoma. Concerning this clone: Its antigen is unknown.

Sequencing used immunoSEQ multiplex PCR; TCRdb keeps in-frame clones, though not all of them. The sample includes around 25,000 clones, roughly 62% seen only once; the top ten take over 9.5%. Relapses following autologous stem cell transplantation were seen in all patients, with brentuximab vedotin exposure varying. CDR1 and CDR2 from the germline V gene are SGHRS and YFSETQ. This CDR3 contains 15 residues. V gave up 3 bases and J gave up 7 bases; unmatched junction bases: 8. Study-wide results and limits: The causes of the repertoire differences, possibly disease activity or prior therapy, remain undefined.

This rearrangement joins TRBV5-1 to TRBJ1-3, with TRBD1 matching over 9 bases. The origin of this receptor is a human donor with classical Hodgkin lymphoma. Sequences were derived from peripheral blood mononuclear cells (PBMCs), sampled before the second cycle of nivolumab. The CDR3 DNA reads TGCGCCAGCAGCTCCGATCCCGGGACAGGGAACACCATATATTTT. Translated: CASSSDPGTGNTIYF.